The source of this TCR beta chain is a study of blood T cell repertoires in COVID-19. Study-level information: The origin of the acute and convalescent COVID-19 samples was the United States, Italy and Spain. The analysed material was cDNA or gDNA that came from T cells, B-cell-depleted T cells, or PBMCs.

Germline V gives CDR1 SGDLS, CDR2 YYNGEE. This CDR3 comprises 15 residues. V was clipped by 5 bases and J by 0 bases; unmatched bases: 6. Source study methods: Estimates of nucleated cell counts were drawn from the amplification of reference gene primers. The protocol was immunoSEQ multiplex PCR, while the TCRdb copy is restricted to in-frame clones and leaves out a portion. D and trimming were read from the DNA, whereas the V and J calls and clone size are those reported in that table. The sample records 250,000 to 300,000 clones, 83% being singletons. V is TRBV9 and J is TRBJ2-3; 7 bases match TRBD2. The sequence was collected from a man aged 60 to 75 who had recovered from COVID-19. The specimen sequenced was peripheral blood. The CDR3 coding sequence is TGTGCCAGCAGTGGCGGGGGATTTAGCACAGATACGCAGTATTTT. Its translation is CASSGGGFSTDTQYF.